Listed below are T cell receptor beta chains from one sample, sequenced in a study of Ad26.COV2.S vaccination and SARS-CoV-2 variants. Data came from immunoSEQ multiplex PCR; TCRdb stores just in-frame clones and leaves some out. Among some 240,000 clones listed, around 88% were seen once. Material: peripheral blood, obtained in a trial of Ad26.COV2.S vaccine versus placebo. The receptors were sampled from a person between 18 and 59 years old who received the Ad26.COV2.S COVID-19 vaccine or a placebo. Each CDR3 is given with its conserved first and last residue. A D gene is named only where the DNA matches it firmly. Part of the rows lack a size; the others show once, few, many or a class for expanded clones.

>-|13|TRBJ2-5|TRBV7-2|-
TGTGCCAGCAGCTTAGGGGTTCGGGAGACCCAGTACTTC
CASSLGVRETQYF
>-|17|TRBJ2-3|TRBV18|TRBD2
TGTGCCAGCTCACCCGGACTAGCGGGAGGGGCACCAGATACGCAGTATTTT
CASSPGLAGGAPDTQYF
>-|14|TRBJ1-2|TRBV11-2|-
TGTGCCAGCAGCCTAGTGGGGCAGGTCTGGGGCTACACCTTC
CASSLVGQVWGYTF
>-|12|TRBJ2-1|TRBV24-1|-
TGTGCCACAGGGGGGACCTACAATGAGCAGTTCTTC
CATGGTYNEQFF
>-|17|TRBJ2-2|TRBV11-2|-
TGTGCCAGCAGCTTAGATCCGGCGGGCTTGAACACCGGGGAGCTGTTTTTT
CASSLDPAGLNTGELFF
>-|14|TRBJ2-3|TRBV11-3|-
TGTGCCAGCAGCCCAGGACTGGCAACAGATACGCAGTATTTT
CASSPGLATDTQYF
>-|17|TRBJ2-1|TRBV4-3|-
TGCGCCAGCAGCCAAGTGTGGGGGCAATATTCCTACAATGAGCAGTTCTTC
CASSQVWGQYSYNEQFF
>-|13|TRBJ2-5|TRBV30|-
TGTGCCTGGAAGAACAGGGCTCAAGAGACCCAGTACTTC
CAWKNRAQETQYF
>-|19|TRBJ1-5|TRBV2|TRBD1
TGTGCCAGCAGGCGGCGGCTTGACAGGGTAGGAATTAGCAATCAGCCCCAGCATTTT
CASRRRLDRVGISNQPQHF
>-|15|TRBJ2-5|TRBV4-3|-
TGCGCCAGCAGCCAAGAGGCAGGGAATGTGGTGACCCAGTACTTC
CASSQEAGNVVTQYF
>-|11|TRBJ2-1|TRBV5-1|-
TGCGCCAGCAGCTTGTCGGGAGATCAGTTCTTC
CASSLSGDQFF
>-|14|TRBJ2-2|TRBV5-6|TRBD1
TGTGCCAGCAGACCGACAGGGGACACCGGGGAGCTGTTTTTT
CASRPTGDTGELFF
>-|16|TRBJ2-3|TRBV7-9|TRBD2
TGTGCCAGCAGCGTTAGCGGGAGGGCCTGGACAGATACGCAGTATTTT
CASSVSGRAWTDTQYF
>once|14|TRBJ2-2|TRBV5-1|-
TGCGCCAGCAGCACAGGGTCGAACACCGGGGAGCTGTTTTTT
CASSTGSNTGELFF
>-|16|TRBJ1-4|TRBV5-6|-
TGTGCCAGCAGCTTATTAGGTGCTGGGGCTAATGAAAAACTGTTTTTT
CASSLLGAGANEKLFF
>-|15|TRBJ2-1|TRBV4-1|-
TGCGCCAGCAGCCCGTTGCACGCATCCTACAATGAGCAGTTCTTC
CASSPLHASYNEQFF
>-|16|TRBJ2-6|TRBV5-4|-
TGTGCCAGCACCCGGGGGGCCAGCTCTGGGGCCAACGTCCTGACTTTC
CASTRGASSGANVLTF
>-|14|TRBJ2-1|TRBV7-2|-
TGTGCCAGCAGCTTAGTTGGGGTAGTCCATGAGCAGTTCTTC
CASSLVGVVHEQFF
>once|15|TRBJ1-2|TRBV7-8|-
TGTGCCAGCAGCTTAGAAGTCGCGACTTCCTATGGCTACACCTTC
CASSLEVATSYGYTF
>once|13|TRBJ1-2|TRBV10-3|-
TGTGCCATATCAGTGGGGTCCCCGTATGGCTACACCTTC
CAISVGSPYGYTF
>-|13|TRBJ2-2|TRBV6-6|-
TGTGCCAGCATTACGGCGAACACCGGGGAGCTGTTTTTT
CASITANTGELFF
>once|13|TRBJ2-4|TRBV4-3|-
TGCGCCAGCAGCCCGGGGTCGGGGGGCCGTCTATACTTC
CASSPGSGGRLYF
>once|13|TRBJ1-3|TRBV7-2|-
TGTGCCAGCAGCCCGGGCTCTGGAAACACCATATATTTT
CASSPGSGNTIYF
>-|15|TRBJ2-7|TRBV11-2|-
TGTGCCAGCAGCGTTAAGATAGGGACCTCCTACGAGCAGTACTTC
CASSVKIGTSYEQYF
>-|13|TRBJ1-1|TRBV5-4|-
TGTGCCAGCAGTCCAGACGGGAACACTGAAGCTTTCTTT
CASSPDGNTEAFF
>-|15|TRBJ2-7|TRBV5-4|TRBD2
TGTGCCAGCAGCTCTTTGGCGGGGGGGCCCTGCGAGCAGTACTTC
CASSSLAGGPCEQYF
>-|14|TRBJ1-1|TRBV5-4|-
TGTGCCAGCAGCTTGGCGGGGGGAAACACTGAAGCTTTCTTT
CASSLAGGNTEAFF
>-|12|TRBJ2-1|TRBV7-3|TRBD1
TGTGCCAGCAGCCCGACAGGGATTGAGCAGTTCTTC
CASSPTGIEQFF
>-|16|TRBJ2-7|TRBV15|TRBD2
TGTGCCACCAGCAGAGGCGGCGGGGGACTCGGATACGAGCAGTACTTC
CATSRGGGGLGYEQYF
>-|16|TRBJ2-1|TRBV6-5|TRBD2
TGTGCCAGCAGTTCCCTGAGCGGGGGGTTTCACAATGAGCAGTTCTTC
CASSSLSGGFHNEQFF
>-|18|TRBJ1-1|TRBV18|TRBD1
TGTGCCAGCTCACCACAACGCTCCACAGGGGGCATGAACACTGAAGCTTTCTTT
CASSPQRSTGGMNTEAFF
>-|16|TRBJ1-2|TRBV4-2|TRBD1
TGTGCCAGCAGCCAGAGGGGGACAGCAGCTAACTATGGCTACACCTTC
CASSQRGTAANYGYTF
>-|14|TRBJ2-3|TRBV7-9|-
TGTGCCAGCAGCTTGAGGGCACCCACAGATACGCAGTATTTT
CASSLRAPTDTQYF
>-|14|TRBJ1-6|TRBV2|-
TGTGCCAGCAGGGGGGGAGCCTATAATTCACCCCTCCACTTT
CASRGGAYNSPLHF
>-|12|TRBJ2-5|TRBV18|-
TGTGCCAGCTCACCCGGGGGTAAGACCCAGTACTTC
CASSPGGKTQYF
>-|13|TRBJ1-1|TRBV18|-
TGTGCCAGCTCACCACGGGGGAACACTGAAGCTTTCTTT
CASSPRGNTEAFF
>-|12|TRBJ2-7|TRBV7-6|TRBD2
TGTGCCAGCAGCTTACCGGGGGGCGAGCAGTACTTC
CASSLPGGEQYF
>few|14|TRBJ2-3|TRBV5-1|-
TGCGCCAGCAGCTCGGCCTTTGGGGTAGATACGCAGTATTTT
CASSSAFGVDTQYF
>once|15|TRBJ2-2|TRBV18|-
TGTGCCAGCTCACCTATAGCGAAGAACACCGGGGAGCTGTTTTTT
CASSPIAKNTGELFF
>-|12|TRBJ1-2|TRBV25-1|-
TGTGCCAGCAGTGTCAGCCTGGGGGGCTACACCTTC
CASSVSLGGYTF
>-|15|TRBJ1-6|TRBV6-6|-
TGTGCCAGCACATACAGGGAAAATTCAGGATCACCCCTCCACTTT
CASTYRENSGSPLHF
>-|16|TRBJ1-1|TRBV6-6|-
TGTGCCAGCAGTTACTTCGGGACACCGAAGGCCACTGAAGCTTTCTTT
CASSYFGTPKATEAFF
>once|15|TRBJ2-1|TRBV2|-
TGTGCAACAGCCCTTCTAGCTCCTACCACCAATGAGCAGTTCTTC
CATALLAPTTNEQFF
>-|11|TRBJ2-5|TRBV20-1|-
TGCAGTGCTTACGGACAGAAGACCCAGTACTTC
CSAYGQKTQYF
>-|14|TRBJ2-5|TRBV3-1/TRBV3-2|-
TGTGCCAGCAGCCCTTCCGGAGTAGGGGAGACCCAGTACTTC
CASSPSGVGETQYF
>-|15|TRBJ2-1|TRBV11-3|TRBD2
TGTGCCAGCAGCCCTCGACTAGCGGGATGGAATGAGCAGTTCTTC
CASSPRLAGWNEQFF
>once|15|TRBJ1-5|TRBV18|-
TGTGCCAGCTCACCGGAAGGGCTTAGCAATCAGCCCCAGCATTTT
CASSPEGLSNQPQHF
>-|18|TRBJ2-6|TRBV5-5|-
TGTGCCAGCAGGAAAGACGGGACATTCCCCTCTGGGGCCAACGTCCTGACTTTC
CASRKDGTFPSGANVLTF
>-|13|TRBJ2-5|TRBV9|TRBD2
TGTGCCAGCAGCGTACCCGGGGGGGAGACCCAGTACTTC
CASSVPGGETQYF
>-|17|TRBJ1-2|TRBV19|TRBD1
TGTGCCAGTAGCCTTCTTCAGGGGGGGCATCAGGGGTATGGCTACACCTTC
CASSLLQGGHQGYGYTF
>-|17|TRBJ2-6|TRBV7-9|-
TGTGCCAGCAGCTTAAGGGTACTAGGGGATGGGGCCAACGTCCTGACTTTC
CASSLRVLGDGANVLTF
>-|15|TRBJ1-5|TRBV28|-
TGTGCCAGCACCCATCGGGTGACGGGTAATCAGCCCCAGCATTTT
CASTHRVTGNQPQHF
>-|13|TRBJ1-6|TRBV12-3/TRBV12-4|-
TGTGCCAGCCGCGGTACCTCGGGGTCACCCCTCCACTTT
CASRGTSGSPLHF
>-|14|TRBJ2-2|TRBV5-1|TRBD1
TGCGCCAGCAGATTACAGGGGGCGAGGTTAGAGCTGTTTTTT
CASRLQGARLELFF
>-|16|TRBJ1-2|TRBV19|TRBD1
TGTGCCAGTAGTCGAGACAGGGGGCCAGGCGGCTATGGCTACACCTTC
CASSRDRGPGGYGYTF
>-|15|TRBJ1-3|TRBV5-1|-
TGCGCCAGCAGCTTCGACGGAGGCTCTGGAAACACCATATATTTT
CASSFDGGSGNTIYF
>-|15|TRBJ2-6|TRBV27|-
TGTGCCAGCAGTTTAGACCACTCTGGGGCCAACGTCCTGACTTTC
CASSLDHSGANVLTF
>-|16|TRBJ2-1|TRBV27|-
TGTGCCAGCAGTCTAATAGCCTTCAGCTCCTACAATGAGCAGTTCTTC
CASSLIAFSSYNEQFF
>few|15|TRBJ1-3|TRBV6-6|TRBD1
TGTGCCAGCAACGGACAGGGAAGTACTGGAAACACCATATATTTT
CASNGQGSTGNTIYF